This T cell receptor (beta chain) was recovered during a study of radiotherapy plus CTLA-4 blockade in lung cancer. This clone was observed a few times. Generated by immunoSEQ multiplex PCR, the TCRdb table keeps only in-frame clones and is missing some. Of tens of thousands of clones listed, roughly 70% were seen once; the top ten hold less than 15%. Between the trimmed V and J ends, which lost 4 bases and 8 bases, there was a span of 15 bases. Germline V gene data show CDR1 as SGHNT and CDR2 as YENEEA. The CDR3 totals 14 residues. The chain couples TRBV11-3 to TRBJ2-1; D assignment may be TRBD1 or TRBD2 (6 bases each). Sample: peripheral blood, taken from a patient treated with radiotherapy plus ipilimumab. The origin of this receptor is a human donor with non-small cell lung cancer that progressed on radiotherapy plus ipilimumab. The CDR3 DNA follows: TGTGCCAGCAGCTACCTCTACGGGGGCTATGAGCAGTTCTTC. Translating it yields CASSYLYGGYEQFF.